This T cell receptor beta chain comes out of a study of Ad26.COV2.S vaccination and SARS-CoV-2 variants (dated by TCRdb to the early 2020s). Describing the broader study: Donors in the vaccine arm were drawn from COV1001, a multicentre, randomized, double-blind, placebo-controlled phase I-IIa trial testing Ad26.COV2.S in healthy adults. Ad26.COV2.S was given intramuscularly at 5x10^10 or 1x10^11 viral particles, as a single shot or as two shots 56 days apart. Sequencing of the TCRbeta repertoire served to evaluate the specificity and breadth of SARS-CoV-2-reactive T cell receptors following Ad26.COV2.S vaccination. A total of 32 samples were included in the TCR-sequenced set, comprising roughly 20 Ad26.COV2.S vaccine recipients, 5 placebo recipients and 8 SARS-CoV-2 convalescent individuals. Trial participants were randomized into five groups of five, in which low-dose or high-dose Ad26.COV2.S was given once or twice, or placebo was given on both occasions. Blinding of investigators to trial group allocation was maintained during experiments and outcome assessment.

Concerning this clone: Its antigen is currently not known. No base quality information exists; no much larger clone differs at one position.

From cysteine to phenylalanine, the CDR3 is 14 amino acids long. The DNA shown is the 42-base CDR3, in frame from base 1. The germline V gene yields SGHTA for CDR1 and FQGNSA for CDR2. Trimming takes 1 base from V and 7 bases from J, and the germline ends sit 14 bases apart. The immunoSEQ Assay was the method used to sequence TCRbeta CDR3 regions. After extraction, genomic DNA underwent amplification by bias-controlled multiplex PCR, followed by high-throughput sequencing. As for the authors' bioinformatics: To quantify the absolute abundance of each unique TCRbeta CDR3 region, sequences were collapsed and filtered. Usable DNA was measured by amplifying reference genes present in all nucleated cells, and TCRbeta template counts were normalized to that usable DNA to estimate T cell fraction. Repertoire TCRs were annotated as SARS-CoV-2-specific when V gene, CDR3 amino acid sequence and J gene were exactly matched to a known reactive TCR set. MIRA supplied the reference SARS-CoV-2 TCR set, which was filtered for enrichment in COVID-19-positive ImmuneCODE repertoires so that public or cross-reactive TCRs were removed. Drawing on the MIRA antigens, annotated TCRs were analysed further at the level of specific ORF or position within ORF. Breadth was defined as the number of annotated unique rearrangements divided by the total number of unique productive rearrangements, and depth was defined as the summed frequency of the annotated unique rearrangements. Two-sided Wilcoxon rank-sum tests were applied when comparing TCR breadth between groups. Sourced from immuneACCESS, this table was stored by TCRdb with only in-frame sequences that have V and J called. A share of the clones is absent; for the studies checked, an unresolved V gene accounts for under half, and the remainder has no known explanation. Clone size and the V and J calls come from that table; the DNA yielded D and trimming. The sample has about 500,000 clones on record, 89% of them singletons. Approximately 1.7% of the sample comes from the top ten.

The label giving this sample's treatment or condition can be read as: over 15 received Ad26.COV2.S at low or high dose, single or two shots; about 5 received placebo; per-sample allocation not given. Repertoires of vaccine and placebo recipients were sequenced from samples taken on day 63 after the first injection. In Cohort 1b, 25 or so adults aged 18-55 years were enrolled at a single site in Boston, USA, between 29 July and 7 August 2020. Ad26.COV2.S was a replication-incompetent adenovirus type 26 vector that expressed a prefusion-stabilized SARS-CoV-2 spike protein derived from the original Wuhan strain. Overall study outcomes, separate from this receptor: Comparing responses between vaccine doses or regimens was not something the study was powered to do. Compared with placebo recipients, Ad26.COV2.S recipients showed higher spike-specific TCR breadth (P = 0.0014). After vaccination, substantial breadth of spike-specific CD8+ and CD4+ T cell responses was reported. It was noted by the authors that total T cell responses may have been underestimated by the TCR breadth and depth analyses. Non-spike TCR breadth was comparable between vaccine and placebo recipients, consistent with the vaccine containing only spike.

The material sequenced was peripheral blood, taken in a trial of Ad26.COV2.S vaccine versus placebo. The rearranged chain carries TRBV7-2 and TRBJ2-7; the D gene cannot be named for sure. The clonotype originates from a person between 18 and 59 years old who received the Ad26.COV2.S COVID-19 vaccine or a placebo. The encoded CDR3 is CASSLDRPTREQYF. Read as DNA, the sequence is TGTGCCAGCAGCTTAGACCGACCGACACGAGAGCAGTACTTC.